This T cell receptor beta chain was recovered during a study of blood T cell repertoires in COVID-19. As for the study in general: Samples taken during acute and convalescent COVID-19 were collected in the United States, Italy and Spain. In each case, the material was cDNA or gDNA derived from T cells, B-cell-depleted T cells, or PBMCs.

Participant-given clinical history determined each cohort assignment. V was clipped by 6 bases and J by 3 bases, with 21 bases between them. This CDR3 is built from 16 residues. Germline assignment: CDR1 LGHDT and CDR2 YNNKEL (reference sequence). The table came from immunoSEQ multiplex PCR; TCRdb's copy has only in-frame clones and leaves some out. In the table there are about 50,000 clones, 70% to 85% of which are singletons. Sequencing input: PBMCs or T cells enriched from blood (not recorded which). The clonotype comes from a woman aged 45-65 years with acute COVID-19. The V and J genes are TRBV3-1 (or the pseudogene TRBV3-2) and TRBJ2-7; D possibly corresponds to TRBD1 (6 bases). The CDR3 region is CASRTGTPEYDYEQYF. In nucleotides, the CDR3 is TGTGCCAGCAGAACCGGGACACCCGAGTACGACTACGAGCAGTACTTC.